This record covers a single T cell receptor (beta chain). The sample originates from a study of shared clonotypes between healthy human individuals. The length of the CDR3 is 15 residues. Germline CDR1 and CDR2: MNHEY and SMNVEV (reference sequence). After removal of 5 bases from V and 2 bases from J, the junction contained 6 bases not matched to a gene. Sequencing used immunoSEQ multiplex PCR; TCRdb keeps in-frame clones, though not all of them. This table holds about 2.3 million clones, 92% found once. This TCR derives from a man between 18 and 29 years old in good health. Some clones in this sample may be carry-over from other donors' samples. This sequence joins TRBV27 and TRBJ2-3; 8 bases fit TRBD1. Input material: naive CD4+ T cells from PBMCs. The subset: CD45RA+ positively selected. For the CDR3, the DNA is TGTGCCAGCAGTCCTTACAGGGGGTCCACAGATACGCAGTATTTT. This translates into CASSPYRGSTDTQYF.